By share, the clone carrying this T cell receptor beta chain counts as medium-sized. Its target is not known. Treatment given: randomized to nivolumab then ipilimumab (arm A) or the reverse (arm B). This sample is drawn from a study of sequential checkpoint blockade in melanoma. Across the study: DNA from 91 pretreatment tumor samples underwent TCRβ immunosequencing.

TCRdb's copy holds only in-frame clones and misses some; the assay was immunoSEQ multiplex PCR. The data hold roughly 7,000 clones, with about 28% observed a single time. The CDR3 runs 13 residues. Germline V gives CDR1 MNHGY, CDR2 SAAAGT. Trimming took off 2 bases at V and 4 bases at J, with 9 bases between the two ends. Whole-study findings and limits: Pretreatment TIL clonality tracked with response in the nivolumab-first arm.

The chain couples TRBV6-8 to TRBJ2-7; maybe TRBD2 (5 bases). This TCR came from a human donor with melanoma. Sequencing was performed on tumor tissue (inferred from file names), taken from a patient given nivolumab and ipilimumab in sequence. The CDR3 loop is CASSYREGYEQYF. The CDR3 nucleotides read TGTGCCAGCAGTTACAGAGAGGGATACGAGCAGTACTTC.